Shown below are 16 T cell receptor beta chains from a single sample sequenced in a study of cytomegalovirus exposure and HLA in healthy donors. The PCR had 60 Vbeta and 13 Jbeta primers. The data were produced by immunoSEQ multiplex PCR, yet TCRdb's version contains in-frame clones alone and is incomplete. The repertoire holds 80,000 or so clones, with around three quarters as singletons. Specimen: PBMCs. The receptors originated from a woman between 35 and 50 years old in good health and CMV-seronegative.

The chain links TRBV7-9 to TRBJ1-2; D gene uncertain. The CDR3 sequence is 13 residues long. V was shortened by 2 bases and J by 4 bases, with 8 bases between the two germline ends. Germline CDR1 reads SEHNR; CDR2 reads FQNEAQ (reference sequence). The CDR3 loop reads CASSLQDIYGYTF. The CDR3 DNA sequence: TGTGCCAGCAGCTTACAAGACATCTATGGCTACACCTTC.

This chain joins TRBV27 and TRBJ2-4; TRBD2 aligns across 11 bases. V shed 8 bases, J shed 1 base, and the junction held 10 bases outside the gene matches. Germline CDR1 MNHEY, CDR2 SMNVEV (reference sequence). The CDR3 runs to 17 residues. CDR3 DNA sequence: TGTGCCAGCTCGTTTCGGGCTAGCGGGAGGGCCAAAAACATTCAGTACTTC. Translation: CASSFRASGRAKNIQYF.

CDR3 bases: TGTGCCTGGAGCATCCGCCAAACGAGAACGGGTGGCTACACCTTC. Its protein is CAWSIRQTRTGGYTF. The rearrangement uses TRBV30 and TRBJ1-2, with no clear D. Germline lookup yields CDR1 GTSNPN and CDR2 SVGIG (reference sequence). V shed 3 bases and J shed 7 bases, with 21 bases lying between them. The CDR3 has 15 amino acids.

This chain connects TRBV4-2 to TRBJ1-2; D is perhaps TRBD1 (6 bases). Germline CDR1 reads LGHNA; CDR2 reads YNFKEQ. Trimming left V 0 bases short and J 14 bases short, with 13 bases between. The CDR3 extends over 12 amino acids. CDR3 in amino acids: CASSQDLDRRTF. The CDR3 nucleotides are TGTGCCAGCAGCCAAGATCTAGACAGGAGAACCTTC.

This clone was detected a few times. This chain joins TRBV28 and TRBJ2-1; D perhaps matches TRBD1 (5 bases). V lost 2 bases to trimming and J lost 2 bases, with 13 bases between them. Germline V gene lookup returns CDR1 MDHEN and CDR2 SYDVKM. CDR3 length: 16 residues. Written as DNA, the CDR3 is TGTGCCAGCAGTTTAATAGGGGCAGGGACCTACAATGAGCAGTTCTTC. It codes for CASSLIGAGTYNEQFF.

This sequence joins TRBV5-4 and TRBJ2-6; TRBD1 matches 12 bases. Germline V lookup: CDR1 SGHNT, CDR2 YYREEE (reference sequence). This CDR3 comprises 20 residues. The trim removed 2 bases at V and 2 bases at J, leaving 11 bases unmatched. DNA for the CDR3: TGTGCCAGCAGCTTCAGCATGTACCGGGACAGGGGGCCTGGGGCCAACGTCCTGACTTTC. Translation: CASSFSMYRDRGPGANVLTF.

This chain joins TRBV7-9 and TRBJ1-5; D is unclear. The CDR3 has 12 amino acids. V lost 2 bases and J lost 4, with 3 bases in between. Per germline, CDR1 SEHNR and CDR2 FQNEAQ (reference sequence). The CDR3 is CASSLPNQPQHF. The CDR3 nucleotides are TGTGCCAGCAGCTTACCTAATCAGCCCCAGCATTTT.

The chain uses TRBV4-2 and TRBJ2-3, with 11 bases identical to TRBD1. CDR3 length: 16 residues. V was clipped by 5 bases and J by 6 bases; unmatched bases: 10. The V gene's germline CDR1 is LGHNA and CDR2 YNFKEQ. The CDR3 protein is CASSSSPGTGGDTQYF. The CDR3 bases are TGTGCCAGCAGCAGCTCACCCGGGACAGGGGGGGATACGCAGTATTTT.

About this clone itself: This CDR3 is also generated by other DNA sequences in the sample. This chain joins TRBV5-1 and TRBJ1-6; TRBD1 matches at 7 bases. V lost 3 bases, J lost 7 bases, and 4 bases stayed unmatched. The CDR3 is 14 amino acids. CDR1 is SGHRS and CDR2 is YFSETQ in the germline V gene. CDR3 protein: CASSSGTANSPLHF. In DNA, the CDR3 is TGCGCCAGCAGCTCCGGGACAGCCAATTCACCCCTCCACTTT.

The chain uses TRBV5-1 and TRBJ2-5; TRBD1 aligns across 10 bases. Germline assignment: CDR1 SGHRS and CDR2 YFSETQ. This CDR3 is built from 17 residues. Unmatched junction bases numbered 10, after V lost 3 bases and J lost 2 bases. This chain's CDR3 is CASSWGPRTGGQETQYF. The CDR3 DNA reads as TGCGCCAGCAGCTGGGGCCCCAGGACAGGGGGGCAAGAGACCCAGTACTTC. Complete variable domain (other parts from reference TRBV5-1 and TRBJ2-5): KAGVTQTPRYLIKTRGQQVTLSCSPISGHRSVSWYQQTPGQGLQFLFEYFSETQRNKGNFPGRFSGRQFSNSRSEMNVSTLELGDSALYLCASSWGPRTGGQETQYFGPGTRLLVL.

The chain uses TRBV10-3 and TRBJ2-1; 16 nucleotides align to TRBD2. This CDR3 has 16 amino acids. The germline CDR1 and CDR2 sequences are ENHRY and SYGVKD. The V segment lost 9 bases and the J segment 1 base; nucleotides outside the gene matches: 3. The CDR3 nucleotides read TGTGCCATTCGGGGACTAGCGGGGGGGTCCTACAATGAGCAGTTCTTC. The encoded protein is CAIRGLAGGSYNEQFF.

CDR3 sequence: CASSLQRGGSSYEQYF. The CDR3 DNA sequence: TGTGCCAGCTCACTCCAGCGGGGGGGGAGCTCCTACGAGCAGTACTTC. The genes are TRBV18 and TRBJ2-7, with 10 nucleotides matching TRBD2. V lost 4 bases to trimming and J lost 0 bases; unmatched junction nucleotides: 6. The CDR3 sequence is 16 residues long. In germline, CDR1 is KGHSH, CDR2 LQKENI.

V and J are TRBV14 and TRBJ2-1; 7 bases fit TRBD2. The CDR3 is made up of 20 amino acids. The ends lost 1 base at V and 0 bases at J; junction bases unmatched: 15. Germline-derived CDR1 and CDR2 are SGHDN and FVKESK. The CDR3: CASSQARSSGSTSSYNEQFF. DNA for the CDR3: TGTGCCAGCAGCCAAGCCAGGTCTAGCGGATCCACGAGCTCCTACAATGAGCAGTTCTTC.

This clone was seen a single time. The chain couples TRBV2 to TRBJ2-3; 9 positions agree with TRBD1. V shed 6 bases, J shed 4 bases, and the junction held 5 bases outside the gene matches. This CDR3 spans 14 amino acids. Per germline, CDR1 SNHLY and CDR2 FYNNEI. DNA of the CDR3: TGTGCCAGCAGCGTGGACAGGGGCCCAGATACGCAGTATTTT. This sequence encodes CASSVDRGPDTQYF.

V and J are TRBV14 and TRBJ1-5; D is uncertain. Germline V gene data show CDR1 as SGHDN and CDR2 as FVKESK. The CDR3 has 13 amino acids. Deletions cut 0 bases from V and 5 bases from J, with 5 bases between. CDR3 nucleotide sequence: TGTGCCAGCAGCCAAGATCGTCATCAGCCCCAGCATTTT. This sequence encodes CASSQDRHQPQHF.

The chain couples TRBV7-2 to TRBJ2-7; TRBD2 aligns across 11 bases. CDR3 size: 16 residues. The ends lost 1 base at V and 2 bases at J; junction bases unmatched: 4. Germline V gene sequence: CDR1 SGHTA, CDR2 FQGNSA. CDR3 sequence (DNA): TGTGCCAGCAGCTTAGGGGGGGGACTAGCGGCCTACGAGCAGTACTTC. Amino acid sequence: CASSLGGGLAAYEQYF. The full variable domain, in which reference TRBV7-2 and TRBJ2-7 provide the parts outside the CDR3, is GAGVSQSPSNKVTEKGKDVELRCDPISGHTALYWYRQSLGQGLEFLIYFQGNSAPDKSGLPSDRFSAERTGGSVSTLTIQRTQQEDSAVYLCASSLGGGLAAYEQYFGPGTRLTVT.